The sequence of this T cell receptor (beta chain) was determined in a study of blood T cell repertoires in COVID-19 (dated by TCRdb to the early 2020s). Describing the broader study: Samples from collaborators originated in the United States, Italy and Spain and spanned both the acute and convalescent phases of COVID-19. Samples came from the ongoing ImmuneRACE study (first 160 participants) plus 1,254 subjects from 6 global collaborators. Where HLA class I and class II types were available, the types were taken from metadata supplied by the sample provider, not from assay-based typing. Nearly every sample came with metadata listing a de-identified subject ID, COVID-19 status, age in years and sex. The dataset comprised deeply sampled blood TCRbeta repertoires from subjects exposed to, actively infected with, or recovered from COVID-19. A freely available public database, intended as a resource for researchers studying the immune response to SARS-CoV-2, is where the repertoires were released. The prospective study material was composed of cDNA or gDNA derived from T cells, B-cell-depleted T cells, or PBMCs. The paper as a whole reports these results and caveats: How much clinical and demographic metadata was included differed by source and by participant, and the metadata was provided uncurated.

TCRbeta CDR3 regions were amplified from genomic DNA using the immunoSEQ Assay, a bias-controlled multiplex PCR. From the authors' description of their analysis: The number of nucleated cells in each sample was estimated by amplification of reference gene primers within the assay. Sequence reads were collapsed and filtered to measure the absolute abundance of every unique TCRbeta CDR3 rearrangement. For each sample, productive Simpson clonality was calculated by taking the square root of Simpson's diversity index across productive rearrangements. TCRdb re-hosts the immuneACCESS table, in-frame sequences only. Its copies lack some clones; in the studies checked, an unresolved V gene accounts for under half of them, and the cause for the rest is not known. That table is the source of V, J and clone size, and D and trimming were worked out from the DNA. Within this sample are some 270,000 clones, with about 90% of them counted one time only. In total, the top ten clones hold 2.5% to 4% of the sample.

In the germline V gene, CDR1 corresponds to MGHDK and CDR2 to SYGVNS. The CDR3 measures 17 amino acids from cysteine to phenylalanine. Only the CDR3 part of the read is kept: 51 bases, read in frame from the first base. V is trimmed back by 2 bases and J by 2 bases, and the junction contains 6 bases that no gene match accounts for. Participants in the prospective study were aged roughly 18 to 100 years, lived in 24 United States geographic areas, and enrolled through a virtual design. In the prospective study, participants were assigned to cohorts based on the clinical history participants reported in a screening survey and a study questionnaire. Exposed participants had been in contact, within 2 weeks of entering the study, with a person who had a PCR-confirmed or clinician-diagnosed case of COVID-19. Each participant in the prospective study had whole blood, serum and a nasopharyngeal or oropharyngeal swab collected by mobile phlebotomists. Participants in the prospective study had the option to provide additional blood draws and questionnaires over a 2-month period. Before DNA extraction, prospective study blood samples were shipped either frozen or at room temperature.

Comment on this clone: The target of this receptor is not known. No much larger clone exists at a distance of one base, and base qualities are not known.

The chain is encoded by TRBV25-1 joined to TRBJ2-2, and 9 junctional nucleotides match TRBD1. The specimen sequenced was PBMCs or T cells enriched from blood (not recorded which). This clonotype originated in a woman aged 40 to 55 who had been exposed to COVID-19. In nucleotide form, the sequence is TGTGCCAGCAGTGAACCTCCGGGACAGGGTAACACCGGGGAGCTGTTTTTT. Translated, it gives CASSEPPGQGNTGELFF.